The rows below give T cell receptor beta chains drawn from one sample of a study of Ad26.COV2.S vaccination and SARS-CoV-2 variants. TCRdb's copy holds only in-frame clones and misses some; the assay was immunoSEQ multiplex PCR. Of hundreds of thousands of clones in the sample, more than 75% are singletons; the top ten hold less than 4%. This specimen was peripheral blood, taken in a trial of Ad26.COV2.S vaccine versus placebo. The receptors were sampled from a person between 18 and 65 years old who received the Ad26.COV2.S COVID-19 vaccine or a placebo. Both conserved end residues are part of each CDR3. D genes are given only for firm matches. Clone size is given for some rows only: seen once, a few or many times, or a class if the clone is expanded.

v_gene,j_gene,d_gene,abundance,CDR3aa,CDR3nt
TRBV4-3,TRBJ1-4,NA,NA,CASSQTTPRRTTNEKLFF,TGCGCCAGCAGCCAAACAACCCCCCGACGGACAACTAATGAAAAACTGTTTTTT
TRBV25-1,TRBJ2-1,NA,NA,CASSVSFIEQFF,TGTGCCAGCAGTGTATCTTTTATTGAGCAGTTCTTC
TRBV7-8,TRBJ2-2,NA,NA,CASSLNRELFF,TGTGCCAGCAGCTTAAACAGGGAGCTGTTTTTT
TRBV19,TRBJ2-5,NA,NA,CASSIWGAQETQYF,TGTGCCAGTAGTATTTGGGGGGCCCAAGAGACCCAGTACTTC
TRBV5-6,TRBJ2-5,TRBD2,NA,CASSRLAGYQETQYF,TGTGCCAGCAGCCGACTAGCGGGGTACCAAGAGACCCAGTACTTC
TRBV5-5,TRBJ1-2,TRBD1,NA,CASSWDREGYTF,TGTGCCAGCAGCTGGGACAGAGAAGGCTACACCTTC
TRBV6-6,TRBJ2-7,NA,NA,CASSYRDEQYF,TGTGCCAGCAGTTACAGAGACGAGCAGTACTTC
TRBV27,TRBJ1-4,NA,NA,CASSYKGGVGEKLFF,TGTGCCAGCAGTTATAAAGGGGGGGTCGGGGAAAAACTGTTTTTT
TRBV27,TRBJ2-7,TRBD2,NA,CASSRGLAGSEQYF,TGTGCCAGCAGTAGAGGACTAGCAGGGTCCGAGCAGTACTTC
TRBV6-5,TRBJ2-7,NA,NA,CASSFVFPGPYYEQYF,TGTGCCAGCAGTTTCGTATTTCCGGGACCATACTACGAGCAGTACTTC
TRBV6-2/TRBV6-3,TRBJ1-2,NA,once,CASSYTATVNGYTF,TGTGCCAGCAGTTATACGGCGACGGTCAATGGCTACACCTTC
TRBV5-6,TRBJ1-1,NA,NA,CASSLGTLRGTEAFF,TGTGCCAGCAGCCTCGGGACTCTCAGGGGCACTGAAGCTTTCTTT
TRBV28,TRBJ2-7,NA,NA,CASSLTGGWGYEQYF,TGTGCCAGCAGTTTAACAGGTGGATGGGGCTACGAGCAGTACTTC
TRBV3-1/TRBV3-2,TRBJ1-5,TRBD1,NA,CASSHGTGDQPQHF,TGTGCCAGCAGCCACGGGACAGGGGATCAGCCCCAGCATTTT
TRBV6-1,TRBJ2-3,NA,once,CASSDTTDTQYF,TGTGCCAGCAGTGACACTACAGATACGCAGTATTTT
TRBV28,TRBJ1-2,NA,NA,CASMGQGLGTF,TGTGCCAGCATGGGGCAGGGTCTCGGCACCTTC
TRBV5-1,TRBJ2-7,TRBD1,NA,CASSQQGAESYEQYF,TGCGCCAGCAGCCAACAGGGGGCCGAATCCTACGAGCAGTACTTC
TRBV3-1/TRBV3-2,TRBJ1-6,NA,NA,CASSQEGNTGSPLHF,TGTGCCAGCAGCCAAGAGGGCAATACGGGTTCACCCCTCCACTTT
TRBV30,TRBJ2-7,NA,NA,CAWSTAGSSYEQYF,TGTGCCTGGAGTACGGCAGGTTCGTCCTACGAGCAGTACTTC
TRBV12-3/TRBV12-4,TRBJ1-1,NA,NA,CASCPGAVEAFF,TGTGCCAGCTGCCCAGGGGCAGTTGAAGCTTTCTTT
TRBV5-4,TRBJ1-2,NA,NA,CASSLGGGLVYGYTF,TGTGCCAGCAGCTTGGGGGGCGGGCTGGTCTATGGCTACACCTTC
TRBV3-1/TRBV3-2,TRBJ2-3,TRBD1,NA,CASSTRTGGPDTQYF,TGTGCCAGCAGCACCCGGACAGGGGGCCCAGATACGCAGTATTTT
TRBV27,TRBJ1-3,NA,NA,CASSAGVLDLNTIYF,TGTGCCAGCAGTGCTGGCGTTTTGGACTTAAACACCATATATTTT
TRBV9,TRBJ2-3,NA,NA,CASSVSPADTQYF,TGTGCCAGCAGCGTATCCCCGGCAGATACGCAGTATTTT
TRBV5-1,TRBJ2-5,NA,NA,CASSLGSRQETQYF,TGCGCCAGCAGCTTAGGTTCACGACAAGAGACCCAGTACTTC
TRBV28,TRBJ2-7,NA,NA,CASRDGRIPGEQYF,TGTGCCAGCAGGGACGGACGGATTCCTGGGGAGCAGTACTTC
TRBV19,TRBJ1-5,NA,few,CASSIRAGGNQPQHF,TGTGCCAGTAGTATAAGAGCAGGGGGCAATCAGCCCCAGCATTTT
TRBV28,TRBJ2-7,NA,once,CASKDMAAERVEQYF,TGTGCCAGCAAGGACATGGCCGCCGAAAGGGTCGAGCAGTACTTC
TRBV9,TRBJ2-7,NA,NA,CASSVGSNYEQYF,TGTGCCAGCAGCGTAGGCAGCAACTACGAGCAGTACTTC
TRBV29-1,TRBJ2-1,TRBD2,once,CSVFSGVSSYNEQFF,TGCAGCGTTTTTAGCGGGGTTAGCTCCTACAATGAGCAGTTCTTC
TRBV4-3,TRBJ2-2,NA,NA,CASSHLVGADTGELFF,TGCGCCAGCAGCCATCTCGTTGGGGCCGACACCGGGGAGCTGTTTTTT
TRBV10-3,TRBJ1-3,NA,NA,CAISVTTPSGNTIYF,TGTGCCATCAGTGTAACTACCCCCTCTGGAAACACCATATATTTT
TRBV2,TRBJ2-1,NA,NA,CASSEYGPNYNEQFF,TGTGCCAGCAGTGAATATGGTCCAAACTACAATGAGCAGTTCTTC
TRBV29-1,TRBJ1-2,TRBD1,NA,CSVEGQGHGYTF,TGCAGCGTCGAAGGACAGGGTCATGGCTACACCTTC
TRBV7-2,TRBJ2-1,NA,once,CASSLVRDRNEQFF,TGTGCCAGCAGCTTAGTTCGTGATCGGAATGAGCAGTTCTTC
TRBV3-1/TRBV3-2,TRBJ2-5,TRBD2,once,CASSPPGLTQETQYF,TGTGCCAGCAGCCCGCCGGGACTAACACAAGAGACCCAGTACTTC
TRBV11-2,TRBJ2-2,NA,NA,CASSPPTSTGELFF,TGTGCCAGCAGCCCCCCGACTAGCACCGGGGAGCTGTTTTTT
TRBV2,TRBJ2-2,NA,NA,CASSPIANTGELFF,TGTGCCAGCAGTCCCATAGCGAACACCGGGGAGCTGTTTTTT
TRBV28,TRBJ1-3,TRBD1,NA,CASSPLQGGTGNTIYF,TGTGCCAGCAGTCCCCTACAGGGGGGCACTGGAAACACCATATATTTT
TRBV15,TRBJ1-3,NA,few,CATSTRPRQGTGNTIYF,TGTGCCACCAGCACAAGACCTCGTCAGGGAACTGGAAACACCATATATTTT
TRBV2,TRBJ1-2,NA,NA,CASSESYGYTF,TGTGCCAGCAGCGAAAGCTATGGCTACACCTTC
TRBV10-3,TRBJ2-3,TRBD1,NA,CAISEAGQGADTQYF,TGTGCCATCAGTGAGGCCGGACAGGGGGCAGATACGCAGTATTTT
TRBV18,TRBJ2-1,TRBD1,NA,CASSPSGTGRLNEQFF,TGTGCCAGCTCACCTTCCGGGACAGGGAGACTCAATGAGCAGTTCTTC
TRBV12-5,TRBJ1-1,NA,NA,CASGLVFGGNTEAFF,TGTGCTAGTGGTTTGGTTTTCGGGGGGAACACTGAAGCTTTCTTT
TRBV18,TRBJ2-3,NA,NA,CASSPIAGTDTQYF,TGTGCCAGCTCTCCTATCGCGGGCACAGATACGCAGTATTTT
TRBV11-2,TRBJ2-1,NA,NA,CASSSTFYNEQFF,TGTGCCAGCAGCTCGACTTTCTACAATGAGCAGTTCTTC
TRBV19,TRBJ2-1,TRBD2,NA,CASSTWTSGRYNNEQFF,TGTGCCAGTAGTACCTGGACTAGCGGGAGGTACAACAATGAGCAGTTCTTC
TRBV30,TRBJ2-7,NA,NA,CAWSERLSYYEQYF,TGTGCCTGGAGTGAGCGGCTATCCTACTACGAGCAGTACTTC
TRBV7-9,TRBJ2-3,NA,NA,CASSRAEADTSTDTQYF,TGTGCCAGCAGTCGCGCGGAGGCGGACACTAGCACAGATACGCAGTATTTT
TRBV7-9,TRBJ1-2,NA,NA,CASSLVVRVDYGYTF,TGTGCCAGCAGCTTAGTGGTCAGGGTAGACTATGGCTACACCTTC
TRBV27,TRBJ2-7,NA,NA,CASRGADSYEQYF,TGTGCCAGCAGAGGCGCTGATTCCTACGAGCAGTACTTC
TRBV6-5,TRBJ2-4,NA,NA,CASRGGGGTKNIQYF,TGTGCCAGCCGCGGTGGGGGTGGGACCAAAAACATTCAGTACTTC
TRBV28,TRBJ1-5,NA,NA,CASRMGAGNQPQHF,TGTGCCAGCAGAATGGGGGCAGGCAATCAGCCCCAGCATTTT
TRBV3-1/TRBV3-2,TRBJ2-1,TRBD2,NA,CASSLDSGSRTWEQFF,TGTGCCAGCAGCCTAGATAGCGGGAGCCGGACCTGGGAGCAGTTCTTC
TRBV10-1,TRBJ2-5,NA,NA,CASSESRAGAYQETQYF,TGCGCCAGCAGTGAGTCGAGGGCAGGGGCGTACCAAGAGACCCAGTACTTC
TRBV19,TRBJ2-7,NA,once,CASSIGGPYSYEQYF,TGTGCCAGTAGTATCGGCGGTCCCTATAGCTACGAGCAGTACTTC
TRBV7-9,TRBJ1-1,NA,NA,CASSPQGNTEAFF,TGTGCCAGCAGCCCTCAGGGGAACACTGAAGCTTTCTTT
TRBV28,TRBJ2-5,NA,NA,CASSLVGQETQYF,TGTGCCAGCAGTTTAGTGGGGCAAGAGACCCAGTACTTC
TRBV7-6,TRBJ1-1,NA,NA,CASRDPSTEAFF,TGTGCCAGCCGGGACCCCTCGACTGAAGCTTTCTTT